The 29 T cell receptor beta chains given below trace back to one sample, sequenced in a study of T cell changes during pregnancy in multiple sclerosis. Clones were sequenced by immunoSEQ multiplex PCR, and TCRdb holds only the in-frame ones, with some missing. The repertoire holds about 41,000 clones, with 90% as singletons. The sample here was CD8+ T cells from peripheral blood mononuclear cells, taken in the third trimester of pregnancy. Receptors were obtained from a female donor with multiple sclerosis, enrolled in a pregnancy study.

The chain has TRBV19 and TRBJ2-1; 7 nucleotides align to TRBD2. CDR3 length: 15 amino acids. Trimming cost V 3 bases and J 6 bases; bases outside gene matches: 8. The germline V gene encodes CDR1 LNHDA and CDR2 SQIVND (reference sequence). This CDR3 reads CASSIIPGRSNEQFF. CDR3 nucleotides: TGTGCCAGTAGTATTATTCCCGGGAGGTCCAATGAGCAGTTCTTC. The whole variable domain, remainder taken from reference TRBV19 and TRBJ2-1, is DGGITQSPKYLFRKEGQNVTLSCEQNLNHDAMYWYRQDPGQGLRLIYYSQIVNDFQKGDIAEGYSVSREKKESFPLTVTSAQKNPTAFYLCASSIIPGRSNEQFFGPGTRLTVL.

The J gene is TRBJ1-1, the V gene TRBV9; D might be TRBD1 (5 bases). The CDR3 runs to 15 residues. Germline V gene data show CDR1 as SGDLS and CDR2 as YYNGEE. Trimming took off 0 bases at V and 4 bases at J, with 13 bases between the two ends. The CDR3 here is CASSVEMGLATEAFF. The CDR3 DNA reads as TGTGCCAGCAGCGTAGAAATGGGGCTGGCCACTGAAGCTTTCTTT.

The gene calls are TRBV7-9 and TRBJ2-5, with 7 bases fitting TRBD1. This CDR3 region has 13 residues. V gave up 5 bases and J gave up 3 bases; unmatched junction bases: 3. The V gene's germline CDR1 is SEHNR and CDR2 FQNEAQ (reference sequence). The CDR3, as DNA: TGTGCCAGCAGCCCAGGGACAGAAGAGACCCAGTACTTC. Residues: CASSPGTEETQYF.

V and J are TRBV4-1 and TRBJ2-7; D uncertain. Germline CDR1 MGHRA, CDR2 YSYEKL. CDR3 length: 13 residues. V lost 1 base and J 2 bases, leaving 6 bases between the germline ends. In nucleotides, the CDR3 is TGCGCCAGCAGCCAAGTACAAACCTACGAGCAGTACTTC. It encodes CASSQVQTYEQYF.

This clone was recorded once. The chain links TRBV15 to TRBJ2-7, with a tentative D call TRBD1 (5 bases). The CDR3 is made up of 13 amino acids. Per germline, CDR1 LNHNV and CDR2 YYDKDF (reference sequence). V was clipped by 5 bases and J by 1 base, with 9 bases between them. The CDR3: CATSATASYEQYF. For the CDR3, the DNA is TGTGCCACCAGCGCGACAGCGTCCTACGAGCAGTACTTC.

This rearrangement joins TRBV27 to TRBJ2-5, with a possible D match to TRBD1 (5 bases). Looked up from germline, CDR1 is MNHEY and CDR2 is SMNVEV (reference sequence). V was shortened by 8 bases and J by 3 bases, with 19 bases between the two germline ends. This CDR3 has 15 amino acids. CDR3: CASSSRQGREETQYF. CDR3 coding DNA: TGTGCCAGCTCCTCTAGGCAGGGAAGGGAAGAGACCCAGTACTTC.

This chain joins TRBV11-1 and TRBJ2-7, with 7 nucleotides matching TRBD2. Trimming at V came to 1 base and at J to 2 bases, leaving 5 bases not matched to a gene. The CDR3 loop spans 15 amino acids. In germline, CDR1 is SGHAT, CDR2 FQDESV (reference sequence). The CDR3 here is CASSLGPSGAYEQYF. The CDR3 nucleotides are TGTGCCAGCAGCTTAGGGCCTAGCGGAGCCTACGAGCAGTACTTC. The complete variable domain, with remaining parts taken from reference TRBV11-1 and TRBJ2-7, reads EAEVAQSPRYKITEKSQAVAFWCDPISGHATLYWYRQILGQGPELLVQFQDESVVDDSQLPKDRFSAERLKGVDSTLKIQPAELGDSAMYLCASSLGPSGAYEQYFGPGTRLTVT.

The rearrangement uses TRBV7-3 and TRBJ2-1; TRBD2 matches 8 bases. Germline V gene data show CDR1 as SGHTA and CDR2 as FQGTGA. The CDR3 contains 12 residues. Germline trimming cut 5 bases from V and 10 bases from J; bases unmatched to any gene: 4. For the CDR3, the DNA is TGTGCCAGCAGCCCATTAGCGGGGGAGCAGTTCTTC. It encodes CASSPLAGEQFF.

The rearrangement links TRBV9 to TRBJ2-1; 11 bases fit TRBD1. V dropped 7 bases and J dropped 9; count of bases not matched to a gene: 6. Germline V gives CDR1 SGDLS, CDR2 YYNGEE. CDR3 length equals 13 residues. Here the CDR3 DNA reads TGTGCCAGCGGGACAGGGGGGGGGACTGAGCAGTTCTTC. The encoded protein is CASGTGGGTEQFF.

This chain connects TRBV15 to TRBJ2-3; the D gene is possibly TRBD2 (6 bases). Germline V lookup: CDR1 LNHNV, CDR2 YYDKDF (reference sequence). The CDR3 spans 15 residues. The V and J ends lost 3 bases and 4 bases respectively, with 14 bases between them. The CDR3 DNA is TGTGCCACCAGCAGCGGGGGATGGAACGCAGATACGCAGTATTTT. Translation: CATSSGGWNADTQYF.

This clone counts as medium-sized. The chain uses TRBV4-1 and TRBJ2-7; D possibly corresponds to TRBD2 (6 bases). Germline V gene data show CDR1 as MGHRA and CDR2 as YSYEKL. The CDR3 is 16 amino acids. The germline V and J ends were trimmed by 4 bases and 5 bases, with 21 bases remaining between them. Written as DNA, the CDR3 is TGCGCCAGCAGCCCCAACATAGGAGGGGAGTTCAACGAGCAGTACTTC. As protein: CASSPNIGGEFNEQYF.

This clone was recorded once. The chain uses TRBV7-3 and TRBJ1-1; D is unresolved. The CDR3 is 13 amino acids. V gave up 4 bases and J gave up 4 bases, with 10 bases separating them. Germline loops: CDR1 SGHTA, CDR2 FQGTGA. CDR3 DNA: TGTGCCAGCAGCTACGAGGTGGGCACTGAAGCTTTCTTT. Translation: CASSYEVGTEAFF. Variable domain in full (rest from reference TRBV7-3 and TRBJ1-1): GAGVSQTPSNKVTEKGKYVELRCDPISGHTALYWYRQSLGQGPEFLIYFQGTGAADDSGLPNDRFFAVRPEGSVSTLKIQRTERGDSAVYLCASSYEVGTEAFFGQGTRLTVV.

The CDR3 region has the DNA TGTGCCAGCAGCCCCGTGACAGGCGAAAATGAAGCTTTCTTT. Its translation: CASSPVTGENEAFF. The rearrangement joins TRBV7-9 to TRBJ1-1; perhaps TRBD1 as D (6 bases). The CDR3 is made up of 14 amino acids. Germline CDR1 is SEHNR and CDR2 is FQNEAQ (reference sequence). Trimming stripped 5 bases from V and 7 bases from J, with 17 bases between.

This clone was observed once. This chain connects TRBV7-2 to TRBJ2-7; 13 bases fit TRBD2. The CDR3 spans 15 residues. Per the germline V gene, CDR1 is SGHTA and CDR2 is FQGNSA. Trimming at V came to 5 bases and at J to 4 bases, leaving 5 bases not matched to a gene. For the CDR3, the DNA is TGTGCCAGCAGCGAAGGGACTAGCGGGGTTTACGAGCAGTACTTC. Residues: CASSEGTSGVYEQYF.

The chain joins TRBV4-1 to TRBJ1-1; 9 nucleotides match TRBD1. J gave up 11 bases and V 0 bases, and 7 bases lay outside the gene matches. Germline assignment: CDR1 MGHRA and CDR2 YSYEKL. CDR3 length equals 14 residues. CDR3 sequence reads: CASSQDTGGQGAFF. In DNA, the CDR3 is TGCGCCAGCAGCCAAGATACTGGAGGACAGGGGGCTTTCTTT.

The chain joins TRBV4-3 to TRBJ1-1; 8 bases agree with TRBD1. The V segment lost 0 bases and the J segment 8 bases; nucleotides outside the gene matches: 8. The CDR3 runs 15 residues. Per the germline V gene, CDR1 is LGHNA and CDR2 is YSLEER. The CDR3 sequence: CASSQDRRGTGEAFF. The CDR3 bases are TGCGCCAGCAGCCAAGATAGGAGGGGGACAGGCGAAGCTTTCTTT.

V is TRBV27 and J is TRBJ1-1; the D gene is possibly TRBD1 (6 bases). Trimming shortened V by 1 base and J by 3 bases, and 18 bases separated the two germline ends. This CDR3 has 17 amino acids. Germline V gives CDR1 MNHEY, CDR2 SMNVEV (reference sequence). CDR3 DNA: TGTGCCAGCAGTTTATTACCAGGGGCGGGCATGGACACTGAAGCTTTCTTT. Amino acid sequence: CASSLLPGAGMDTEAFF.

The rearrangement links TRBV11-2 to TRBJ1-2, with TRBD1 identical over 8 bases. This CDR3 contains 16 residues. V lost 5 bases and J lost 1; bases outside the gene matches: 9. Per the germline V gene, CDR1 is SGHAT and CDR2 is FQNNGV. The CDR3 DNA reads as TGTGCCAGCAGCCTACCCCAGGGGGCTGGTAACTATGGCTACACCTTC. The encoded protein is CASSLPQGAGNYGYTF.

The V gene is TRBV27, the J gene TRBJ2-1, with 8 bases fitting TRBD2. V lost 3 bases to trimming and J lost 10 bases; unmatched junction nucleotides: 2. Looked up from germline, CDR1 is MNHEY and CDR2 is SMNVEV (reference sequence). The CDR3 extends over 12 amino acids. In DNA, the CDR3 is TGTGCCAGCAGTTTCGGGGGGGGAGAGCAGTTCTTC. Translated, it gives CASSFGGGEQFF.

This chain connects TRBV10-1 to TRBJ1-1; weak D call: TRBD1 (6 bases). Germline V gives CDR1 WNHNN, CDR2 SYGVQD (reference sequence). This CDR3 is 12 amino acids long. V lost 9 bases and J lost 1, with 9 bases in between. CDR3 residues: CARDSRNTEAFF. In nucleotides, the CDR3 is TGCGCCAGGGACAGTCGGAACACTGAAGCTTTCTTT.

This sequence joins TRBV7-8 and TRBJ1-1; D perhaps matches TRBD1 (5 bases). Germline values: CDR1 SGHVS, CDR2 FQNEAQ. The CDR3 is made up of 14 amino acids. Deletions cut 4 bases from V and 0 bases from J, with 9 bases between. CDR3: CASSSGNLNTEAFF. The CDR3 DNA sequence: TGTGCCAGCAGCTCAGGGAACCTGAACACTGAAGCTTTCTTT.

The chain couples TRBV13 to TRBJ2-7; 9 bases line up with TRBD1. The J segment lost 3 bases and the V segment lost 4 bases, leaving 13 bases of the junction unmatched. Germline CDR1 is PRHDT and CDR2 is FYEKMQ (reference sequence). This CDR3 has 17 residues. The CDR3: CASSSTLPGQGDYEQYF. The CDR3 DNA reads TGTGCCAGCAGCTCCACACTACCGGGACAGGGAGACTACGAGCAGTACTTC.

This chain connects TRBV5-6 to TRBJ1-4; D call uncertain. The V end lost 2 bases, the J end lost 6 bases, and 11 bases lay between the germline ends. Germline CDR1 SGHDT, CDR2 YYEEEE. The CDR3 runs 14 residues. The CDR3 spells CASSFSVSDEKLFF. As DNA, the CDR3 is TGTGCCAGCAGCTTTTCCGTATCGGATGAAAAACTGTTTTTT.

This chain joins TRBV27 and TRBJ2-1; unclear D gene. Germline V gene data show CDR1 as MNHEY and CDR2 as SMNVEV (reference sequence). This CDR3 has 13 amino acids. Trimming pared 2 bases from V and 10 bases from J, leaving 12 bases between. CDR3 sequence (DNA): TGTGCCAGCAGTTTAGGATCGGGTCGGGAGCAGTTCTTC. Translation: CASSLGSGREQFF.

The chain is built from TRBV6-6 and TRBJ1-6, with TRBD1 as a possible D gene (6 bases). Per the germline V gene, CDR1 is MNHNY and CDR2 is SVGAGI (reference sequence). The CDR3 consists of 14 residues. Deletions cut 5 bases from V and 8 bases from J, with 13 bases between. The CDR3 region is CASSRTGPDSPLHF. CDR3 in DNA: TGTGCCAGCAGTCGAACAGGGCCGGATTCACCCCTCCACTTT.

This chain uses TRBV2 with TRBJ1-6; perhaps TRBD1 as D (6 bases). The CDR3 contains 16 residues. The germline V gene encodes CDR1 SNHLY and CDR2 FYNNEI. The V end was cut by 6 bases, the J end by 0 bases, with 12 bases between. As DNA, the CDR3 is TGTGCCAGCAGCGACCGGGACACCTCCTATAATTCACCCCTCCACTTT. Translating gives CASSDRDTSYNSPLHF. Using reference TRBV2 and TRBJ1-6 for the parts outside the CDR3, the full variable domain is EPEVTQTPSHQVTQMGQEVILRCVPISNHLYFYWYRQILGQKVEFLVSFYNNEISEKSEIFDDQFSVERPDGSNFTLKIRSTKLEDSAMYFCASSDRDTSYNSPLHFGNGTRLTVT.

CDR3 loop: CASSKTQQSGTATFDNEQFF. The CDR3 DNA sequence: TGCGCCAGCAGCAAAACACAACAATCCGGGACTGCGACCTTCGACAATGAGCAGTTCTTC. The chain combines TRBV5-1 with TRBJ2-1, with a possible D match to TRBD2 (6 bases). V lost 4 bases and J lost 5, with 31 bases in between. This CDR3 spans 20 amino acids. In germline, CDR1 is SGHRS, CDR2 YFSETQ.

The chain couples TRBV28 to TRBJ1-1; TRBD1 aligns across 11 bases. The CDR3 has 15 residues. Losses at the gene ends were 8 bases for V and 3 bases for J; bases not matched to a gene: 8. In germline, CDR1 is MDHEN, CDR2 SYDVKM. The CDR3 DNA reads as TGTGCCAGCCGACCGCGGACAGGGGGCTACACTGAAGCTTTCTTT. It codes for CASRPRTGGYTEAFF. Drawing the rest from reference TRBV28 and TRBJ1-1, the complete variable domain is DVKVTQSSRYLVKRTGEKVFLECVQDMDHENMFWYRQDPGLGLRLIYFSYDVKMKEKGDIPEGYSVSREKKERFSLILESASTNQTSMYLCASRPRTGGYTEAFFGQGTRLTVV.

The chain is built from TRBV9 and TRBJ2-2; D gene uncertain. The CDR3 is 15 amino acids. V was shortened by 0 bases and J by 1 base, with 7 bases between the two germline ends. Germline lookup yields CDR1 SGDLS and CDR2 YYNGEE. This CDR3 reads CASSVGDLNTGELFF. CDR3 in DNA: TGTGCCAGCAGCGTAGGAGACTTGAACACCGGGGAGCTGTTTTTT.